By share of the sample, the clone carrying this T cell receptor beta chain is medium-sized. No antigen is known for it. This sample stems from a study of T cell repertoires in cytomegalovirus infection. Study-wide context: Epitope selection comprised recently identified HLA-C-restricted CMV epitopes and well-studied HLA-B-restricted CMV epitopes. Public TCR beta signature analysis indicated the presence of both CMV infection and matching HLA type.

In TCRdb, the reads were re-called with MiXCR into one record per CDR3 protein. The table has about 310,000 distinct CDR3 sequences, 20% to 25% seen once. Germline-derived CDR1 and CDR2 are SEHNR and FQNEAQ (reference sequence). The CDR3 runs 20 residues. Losses at the gene ends were 2 bases for V and 10 bases for J; bases not matched to a gene: 17. This chain links TRBV7-9 with TRBJ2-1, with 16 bases aligning to TRBD2. Here the sequenced sample was cultured PBMCs, taken from culture after CMV antigen stimulation. The TCR sequence derives from a human donor in good health (CMV status not recorded). Some clones in this sample may be carry-over from other donors' samples. The CDR3 protein is CASSLLQGPGTSGREEEQFF. DNA for the CDR3: TGTGCCAGCAGCTTATTACAGGGGCCCGGGACTAGCGGGAGGGAAGAGGAGCAGTTCTTC.